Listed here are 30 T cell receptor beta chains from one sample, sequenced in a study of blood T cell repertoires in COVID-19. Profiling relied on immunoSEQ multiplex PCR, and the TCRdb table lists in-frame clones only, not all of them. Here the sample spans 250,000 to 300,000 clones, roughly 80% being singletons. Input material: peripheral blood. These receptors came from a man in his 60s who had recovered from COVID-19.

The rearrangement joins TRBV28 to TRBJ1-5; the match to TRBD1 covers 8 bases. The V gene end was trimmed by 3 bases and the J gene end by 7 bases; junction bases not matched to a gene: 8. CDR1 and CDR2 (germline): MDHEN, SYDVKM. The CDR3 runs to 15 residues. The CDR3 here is CASSFPGGRGQPQHF. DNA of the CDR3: TGTGCCAGCAGTTTCCCAGGGGGCAGAGGGCAGCCCCAGCATTTT.

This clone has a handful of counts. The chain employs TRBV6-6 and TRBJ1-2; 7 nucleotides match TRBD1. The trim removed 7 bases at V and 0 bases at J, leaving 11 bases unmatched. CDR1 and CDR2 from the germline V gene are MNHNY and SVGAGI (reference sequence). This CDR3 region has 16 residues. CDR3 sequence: CASTIDRATSNYGYTF. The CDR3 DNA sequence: TGTGCCAGCACAATCGACAGGGCCACCTCTAACTATGGCTACACCTTC.

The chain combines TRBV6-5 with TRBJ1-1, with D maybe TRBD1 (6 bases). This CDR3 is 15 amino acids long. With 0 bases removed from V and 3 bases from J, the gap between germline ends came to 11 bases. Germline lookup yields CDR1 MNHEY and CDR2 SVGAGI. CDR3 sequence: CASSYSDRIYTEAFF. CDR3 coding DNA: TGTGCCAGCAGTTACTCTGACAGGATTTACACTGAAGCTTTCTTT.

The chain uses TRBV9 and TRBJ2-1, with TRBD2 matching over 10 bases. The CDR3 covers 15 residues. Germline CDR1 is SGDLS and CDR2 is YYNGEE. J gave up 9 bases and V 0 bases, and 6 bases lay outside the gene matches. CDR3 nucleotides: TGTGCCAGCAGCGTAGTTAGCGGGGGGTTGCCTGAGCAGTTCTTC. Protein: CASSVVSGGLPEQFF. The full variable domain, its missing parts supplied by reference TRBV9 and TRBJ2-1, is DSGVTQTPKHLITATGQRVTLRCSPRSGDLSVYWYQQSLDQGLQFLIQYYNGEERAKGNILERFSAQQFPDLHSELNLSSLELGDSALYFCASSVVSGGLPEQFFGPGTRLTVL.

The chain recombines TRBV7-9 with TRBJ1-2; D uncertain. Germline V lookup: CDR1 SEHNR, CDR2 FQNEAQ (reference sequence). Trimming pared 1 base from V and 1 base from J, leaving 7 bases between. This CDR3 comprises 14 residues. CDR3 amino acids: CASSLGAGNYGYTF. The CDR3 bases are TGTGCCAGCAGCTTAGGGGCCGGTAACTATGGCTACACCTTC.

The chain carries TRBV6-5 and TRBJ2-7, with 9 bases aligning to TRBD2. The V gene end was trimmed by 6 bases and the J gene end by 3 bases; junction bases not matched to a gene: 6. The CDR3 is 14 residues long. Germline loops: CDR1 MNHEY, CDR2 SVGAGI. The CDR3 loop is CASRASGKNYEQYF. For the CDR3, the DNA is TGTGCCAGCAGAGCTAGCGGGAAGAACTACGAGCAGTACTTC.

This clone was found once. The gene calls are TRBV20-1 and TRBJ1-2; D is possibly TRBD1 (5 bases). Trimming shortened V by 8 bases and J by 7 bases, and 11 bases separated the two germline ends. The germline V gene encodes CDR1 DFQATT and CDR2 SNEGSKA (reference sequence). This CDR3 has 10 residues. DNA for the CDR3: TGCAGTCGCGGGGGGGTTGGCTACACCTTC. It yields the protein CSRGGVGYTF.

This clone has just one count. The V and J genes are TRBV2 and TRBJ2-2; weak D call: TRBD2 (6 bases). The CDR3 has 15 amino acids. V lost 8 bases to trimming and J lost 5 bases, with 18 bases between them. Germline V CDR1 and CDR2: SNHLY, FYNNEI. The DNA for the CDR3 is TGTGCCAGCCAACAGGCCTCGGGGGAAACCGGGGAGCTGTTTTTT. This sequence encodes CASQQASGETGELFF.

The CDR3 here is CASSAGTGETQYF. In DNA form, the CDR3 reads TGCGCCAGCAGCGCAGGGACAGGGGAGACCCAGTACTTC. V gene TRBV5-1 combines with J gene TRBJ2-5; 9 bases fit TRBD1. With V trimmed by 4 bases and J by 5 bases, 3 bases remained unmatched. Germline values: CDR1 SGHRS, CDR2 YFSETQ. The CDR3 is 13 residues long.

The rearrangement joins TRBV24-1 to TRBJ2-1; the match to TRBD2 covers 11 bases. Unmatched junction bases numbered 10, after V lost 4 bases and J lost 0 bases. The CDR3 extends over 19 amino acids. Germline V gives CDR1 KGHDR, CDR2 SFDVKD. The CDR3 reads CATSDPTSGGGFSYNEQFF. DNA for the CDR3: TGTGCCACCAGTGACCCCACTAGCGGGGGAGGCTTCTCCTACAATGAGCAGTTCTTC.

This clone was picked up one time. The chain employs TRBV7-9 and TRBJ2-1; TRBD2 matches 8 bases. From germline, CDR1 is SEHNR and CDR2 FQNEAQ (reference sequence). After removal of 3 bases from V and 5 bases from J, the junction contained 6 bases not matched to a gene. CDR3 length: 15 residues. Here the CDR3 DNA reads TGTGCCAGCAGCTTTGTTAGCGGGGCCAACAATGAGCAGTTCTTC. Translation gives CASSFVSGANNEQFF.

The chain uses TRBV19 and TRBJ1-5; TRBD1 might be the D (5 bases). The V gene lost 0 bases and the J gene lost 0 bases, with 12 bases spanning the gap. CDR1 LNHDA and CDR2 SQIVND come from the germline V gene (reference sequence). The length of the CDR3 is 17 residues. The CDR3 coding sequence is TGTGCCAGTAGTATAGATCTATGGGGGGATAGCAATCAGCCCCAGCATTTT. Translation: CASSIDLWGDSNQPQHF.

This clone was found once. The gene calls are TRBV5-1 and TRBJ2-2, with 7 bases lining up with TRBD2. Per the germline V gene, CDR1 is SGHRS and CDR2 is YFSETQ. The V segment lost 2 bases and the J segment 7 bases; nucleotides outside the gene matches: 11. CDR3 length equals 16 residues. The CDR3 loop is CASSFIGRENGGELFF. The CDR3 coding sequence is TGCGCCAGCAGCTTCATTGGGCGGGAGAACGGCGGGGAGCTGTTTTTT.

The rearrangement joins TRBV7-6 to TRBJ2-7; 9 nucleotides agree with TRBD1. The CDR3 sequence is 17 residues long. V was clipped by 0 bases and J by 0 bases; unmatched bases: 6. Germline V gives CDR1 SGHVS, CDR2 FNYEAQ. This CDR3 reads CASSLATGQGSSYEQYF. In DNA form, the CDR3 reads TGTGCCAGCAGCTTAGCCACAGGACAGGGGAGCTCCTACGAGCAGTACTTC. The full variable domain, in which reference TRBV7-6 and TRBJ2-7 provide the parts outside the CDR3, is GAGVSQSPRYKVTKRGQDVALRCDPISGHVSLYWYRQALGQGPEFLTYFNYEAQQDKSGLPNDRFSAERPEGSISTLTIQRTEQRDSAMYRCASSLATGQGSSYEQYFGPGTRLTVT.

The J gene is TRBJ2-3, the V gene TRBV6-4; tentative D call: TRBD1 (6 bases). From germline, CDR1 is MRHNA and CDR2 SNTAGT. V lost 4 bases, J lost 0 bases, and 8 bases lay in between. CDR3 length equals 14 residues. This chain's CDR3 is CASSVGGSTDTQYF. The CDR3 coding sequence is TGTGCCAGCAGTGTTGGGGGCAGCACAGATACGCAGTATTTT.

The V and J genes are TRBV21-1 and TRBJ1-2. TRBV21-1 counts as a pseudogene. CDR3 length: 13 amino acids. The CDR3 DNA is TGTGCCAGCAGCAAATTTTCCACTTATGGCTACACCTTC. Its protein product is CASSKFSTYGYTF.

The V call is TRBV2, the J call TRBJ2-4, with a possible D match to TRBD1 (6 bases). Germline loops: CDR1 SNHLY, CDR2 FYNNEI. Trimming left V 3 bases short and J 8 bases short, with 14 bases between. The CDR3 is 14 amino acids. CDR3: CASSDMEQGDIQYF. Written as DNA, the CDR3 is TGTGCCAGCAGTGACATGGAACAGGGAGACATTCAGTACTTC. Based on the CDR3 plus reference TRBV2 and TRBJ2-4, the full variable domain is EPEVTQTPSHQVTQMGQEVILRCVPISNHLYFYWYRQILGQKVEFLVSFYNNEISEKSEIFDDQFSVERPDGSNFTLKIRSTKLEDSAMYFCASSDMEQGDIQYFGAGTRLSVL.

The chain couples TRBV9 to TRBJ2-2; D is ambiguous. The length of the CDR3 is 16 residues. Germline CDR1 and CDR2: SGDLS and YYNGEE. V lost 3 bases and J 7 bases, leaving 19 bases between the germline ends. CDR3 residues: CASSATTLLQSGELFF. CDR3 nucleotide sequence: TGTGCCAGCAGCGCCACGACGTTATTACAGAGCGGGGAGCTGTTTTTT. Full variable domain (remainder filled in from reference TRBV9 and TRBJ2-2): DSGVTQTPKHLITATGQRVTLRCSPRSGDLSVYWYQQSLDQGLQFLIQYYNGEERAKGNILERFSAQQFPDLHSELNLSSLELGDSALYFCASSATTLLQSGELFFGEGSRLTVL.

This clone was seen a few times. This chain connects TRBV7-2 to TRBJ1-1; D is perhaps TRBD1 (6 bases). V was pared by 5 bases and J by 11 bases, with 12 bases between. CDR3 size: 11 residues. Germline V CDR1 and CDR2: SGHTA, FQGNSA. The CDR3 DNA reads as TGTGCCAGCAGCCCTGGGAGGGGGGCTTTCTTT. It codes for CASSPGRGAFF.

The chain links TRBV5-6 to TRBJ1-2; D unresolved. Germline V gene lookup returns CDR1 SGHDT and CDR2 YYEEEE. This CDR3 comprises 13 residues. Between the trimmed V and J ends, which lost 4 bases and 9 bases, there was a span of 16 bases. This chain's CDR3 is CASSASLGRRYTF. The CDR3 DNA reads TGTGCCAGCAGCGCTTCCCTAGGGAGGCGCTACACCTTC.

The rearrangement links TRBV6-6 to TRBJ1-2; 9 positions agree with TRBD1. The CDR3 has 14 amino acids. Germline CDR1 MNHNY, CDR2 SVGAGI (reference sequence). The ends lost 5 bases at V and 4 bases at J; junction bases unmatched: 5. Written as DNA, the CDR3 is TGTGCCAGCAGTGAGGGACAGGGCGGCTATGGCTACACCTTC. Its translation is CASSEGQGGYGYTF.

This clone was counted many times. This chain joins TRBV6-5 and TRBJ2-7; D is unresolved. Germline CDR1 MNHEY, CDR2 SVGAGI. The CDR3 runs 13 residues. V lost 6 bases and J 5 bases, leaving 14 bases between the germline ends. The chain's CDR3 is CASREFPPNEQYF. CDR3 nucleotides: TGTGCCAGCAGGGAGTTCCCCCCGAACGAGCAGTACTTC.

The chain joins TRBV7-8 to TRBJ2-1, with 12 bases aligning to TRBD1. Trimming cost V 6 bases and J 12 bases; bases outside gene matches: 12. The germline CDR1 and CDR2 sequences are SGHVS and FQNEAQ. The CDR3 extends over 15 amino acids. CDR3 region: CASSQQGQGALGQFF. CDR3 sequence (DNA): TGTGCCAGCAGTCAGCAGGGACAGGGGGCGCTGGGGCAGTTCTTC.

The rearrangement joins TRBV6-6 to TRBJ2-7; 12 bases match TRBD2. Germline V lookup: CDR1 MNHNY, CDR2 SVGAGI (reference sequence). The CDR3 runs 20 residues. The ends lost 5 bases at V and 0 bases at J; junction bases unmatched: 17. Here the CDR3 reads CASSQNRRGTSGQSSYEQYF. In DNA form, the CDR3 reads TGTGCCAGCAGTCAGAATCGGCGCGGGACTAGCGGGCAGAGCTCCTACGAGCAGTACTTC.

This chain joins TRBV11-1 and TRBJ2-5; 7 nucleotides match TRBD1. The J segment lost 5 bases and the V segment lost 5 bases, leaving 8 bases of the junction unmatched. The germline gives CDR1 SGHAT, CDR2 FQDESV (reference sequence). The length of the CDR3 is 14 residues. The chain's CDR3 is CASSPDRVSETQYF. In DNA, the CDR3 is TGTGCCAGCAGCCCAGACAGGGTGTCGGAGACCCAGTACTTC.

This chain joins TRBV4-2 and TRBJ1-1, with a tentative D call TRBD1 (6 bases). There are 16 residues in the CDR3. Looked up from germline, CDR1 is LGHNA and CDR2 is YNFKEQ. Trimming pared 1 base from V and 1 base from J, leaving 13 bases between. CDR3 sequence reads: CASSQAPDSRNTEAFF. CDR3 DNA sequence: TGTGCCAGCAGCCAAGCCCCGGACAGCAGGAACACTGAAGCTTTCTTT.

The CDR3 sequence: CASSYLAGARDTQYF. The CDR3 DNA reads TGTGCCAGCAGCTACTTAGCGGGGGCGAGGGATACGCAGTATTTT. The rearrangement uses TRBV13 and TRBJ2-3; 9 bases line up with TRBD2. CDR3 size: 15 residues. Germline lookup yields CDR1 PRHDT and CDR2 FYEKMQ (reference sequence). The trim removed 4 bases at V and 6 bases at J, leaving 8 bases unmatched.

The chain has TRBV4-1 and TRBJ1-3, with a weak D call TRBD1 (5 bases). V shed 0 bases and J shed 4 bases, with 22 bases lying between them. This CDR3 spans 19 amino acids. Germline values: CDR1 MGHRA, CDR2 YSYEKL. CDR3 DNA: TGCGCCAGCAGCCAAGATCTAGTCGGGGCCAGCCGGGGGGGAAACACCATATATTTT. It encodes CASSQDLVGASRGGNTIYF.

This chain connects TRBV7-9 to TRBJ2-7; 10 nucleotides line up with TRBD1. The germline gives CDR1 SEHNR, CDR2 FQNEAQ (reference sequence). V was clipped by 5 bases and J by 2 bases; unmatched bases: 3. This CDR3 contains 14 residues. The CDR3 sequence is CASSRGTGAYEQYF. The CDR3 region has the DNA TGTGCCAGCAGCCGAGGGACAGGGGCCTACGAGCAGTACTTC.

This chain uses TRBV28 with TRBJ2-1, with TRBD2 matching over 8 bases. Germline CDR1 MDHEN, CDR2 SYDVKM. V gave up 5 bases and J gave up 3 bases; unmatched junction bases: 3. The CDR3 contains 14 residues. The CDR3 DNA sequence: TGTGCCAGCAGTGAGGGACTAGACTACAATGAGCAGTTCTTC. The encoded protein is CASSEGLDYNEQFF.